Each of the 32 T cell receptor beta chains below was sequenced from the same sample in a study of blood T cell repertoires in COVID-19. Generated by immunoSEQ multiplex PCR, the TCRdb table keeps only in-frame clones and is missing some. Altogether around 190,000 clones are present, roughly 81% being singletons, with the ten largest covering around 4.9%. Sequenced material: peripheral blood. The receptors here all came from an elderly woman with acute or convalescent COVID-19.

The V call is TRBV5-8, the J call TRBJ1-6; D remains unclear. This CDR3 has 15 residues. Trimming shortened V by 1 base and J by 7 bases, and 12 bases separated the two germline ends. In germline, CDR1 is SGHTS, CDR2 YDEGEE. The CDR3 loop is CASSLLRAGNSPLHF. CDR3 DNA sequence: TGTGCCAGCAGCTTGTTGAGGGCCGGGAATTCACCCCTCCACTTT. The complete variable domain, with remaining parts taken from reference TRBV5-8 and TRBJ1-6, reads EAGVTQSPTHLIKTRGQQATLRCSPISGHTSVYWYQQALGLGLQFLLWYDEGEERNRGNFPPRFSGRQFPNYSSELNVNALELEDSALYLCASSLLRAGNSPLHFGNGTRLTVT.

V and J are TRBV27 and TRBJ2-1, with TRBD2 identical over 8 bases. Germline V gives CDR1 MNHEY, CDR2 SMNVEV (reference sequence). The CDR3 consists of 12 residues. The junction had 0 bases not matched to a gene; V was cut back by 3 bases and J by 8 bases. CDR3 sequence (DNA): TGTGCCAGCAGTTTCGGGGGGGATGAGCAGTTCTTC. It encodes CASSFGGDEQFF.

The chain is built from TRBV7-3 and TRBJ2-7; 12 positions agree with TRBD2. Trimming took 5 bases from V and 6 from J; bases not matched to a gene: 5. The CDR3 loop spans 14 amino acids. Germline-derived CDR1 and CDR2 are SGHTA and FQGTGA. The CDR3 region has the DNA TGTGCCAGCAGCCGACTAGCGGGGGCTCGCGAGCAGTACTTC. Translating gives CASSRLAGAREQYF.

The chain uses TRBV7-2 and TRBJ2-7, with TRBD2 matching 9 bases. V shed 1 base, J shed 4 bases, and the junction held 8 bases outside the gene matches. The CDR3 is made up of 16 amino acids. The V gene's germline CDR1 is SGHTA and CDR2 FQGNSA. The CDR3 loop reads CASSLGVAGALYEQYF. CDR3 nucleotides: TGTGCCAGCAGCTTAGGGGTAGCGGGAGCTTTGTACGAGCAGTACTTC.

This clone was seen a few times. This chain links TRBV20-1 with TRBJ2-7; no clear D gene. V lost 5 bases, J lost 8 bases, and 4 bases lay in between. CDR3 length: 8 residues. Germline CDR1 is DFQATT and CDR2 is SNEGSKA (reference sequence). CDR3 DNA: TGCAGTGCTTCTCAGCAGTACTTC. Protein sequence: CSASQQYF.

This chain uses TRBV9 with TRBJ2-1; 10 bases are a match to TRBD1. CDR3 length: 15 residues. The germline gives CDR1 SGDLS, CDR2 YYNGEE. The trim removed 0 bases at V and 9 bases at J, leaving 6 bases unmatched. In nucleotides, the CDR3 is TGTGCCAGCAGCGTAGCTTTTTGGACAGGGGGTGAGCAGTTCTTC. Residues: CASSVAFWTGGEQFF.

The chain uses TRBV19 and TRBJ1-3; no reliable D call. The V end was cut by 7 bases, the J end by 0 bases, with 16 bases between. This CDR3 region has 16 residues. Germline CDR1 and CDR2: LNHDA and SQIVND (reference sequence). The CDR3 DNA reads TGTGCCAGTACCTCCCCCGGTCGCTTCTCTGGAAACACCATATATTTT. This sequence encodes CASTSPGRFSGNTIYF. The full variable domain, completed using reference TRBV19 and TRBJ1-3, is DGGITQSPKYLFRKEGQNVTLSCEQNLNHDAMYWYRQDPGQGLRLIYYSQIVNDFQKGDIAEGYSVSREKKESFPLTVTSAQKNPTAFYLCASTSPGRFSGNTIYFGEGSWLTVV.

The V gene is TRBV7-2, the J gene TRBJ1-5; TRBD1 matches 7 bases. Germline CDR1 SGHTA, CDR2 FQGNSA. V was clipped by 1 base and J by 4 bases; unmatched bases: 10. CDR3 length equals 17 residues. The CDR3 DNA follows: TGTGCCAGCAGCTTAGACCGGAGACAGGGTGGTAATCAGCCCCAGCATTTT. The encoded protein is CASSLDRRQGGNQPQHF.

The chain carries TRBV3-1 (or the pseudogene TRBV3-2) and TRBJ2-3, with a tentative D call TRBD2 (6 bases). The V end was cut by 4 bases, the J end by 2 bases, with 16 bases between. The length of the CDR3 is 16 residues. The germline CDR1 and CDR2 sequences are LGHDT and YNNKEL (reference sequence). The DNA for the CDR3 is TGTGCCAGCAGCCGGGACTCGAATCCCCTCACAGATACGCAGTATTTT. Protein: CASSRDSNPLTDTQYF.

The chain uses TRBV6-2 or TRBV6-3 and TRBJ1-1; D perhaps matches TRBD1 (5 bases). The V end was cut by 2 bases, the J end by 2 bases, with 21 bases between. Per the germline V gene, CDR1 is MNHEY and CDR2 is SVGEGT. The CDR3 covers 18 residues. The CDR3 region has the DNA TGTGCCAGCAGTTACGGGACTACGTCCGCGGGGCGTAACACTGAAGCTTTCTTT. This encodes CASSYGTTSAGRNTEAFF.

The chain carries TRBV5-4 and TRBJ1-2; tentative D call: TRBD1 (6 bases). The CDR3 contains 12 residues. V was trimmed by 0 bases and J by 7 bases, leaving 7 bases between them. The germline CDR1 and CDR2 sequences are SGHNT and YYREEE (reference sequence). CDR3 in amino acids: CASSLEGVGYTF. CDR3 DNA: TGTGCCAGCAGCTTGGAGGGGGTTGGCTACACCTTC. Full variable domain (remainder filled in from reference TRBV5-4 and TRBJ1-2): ETGVTQSPTHLIKTRGQQVTLRCSSQSGHNTVSWYQQALGQGPQFIFQYYREEENGRGNFPPRFSGLQFPNYSSELNVNALELDDSALYLCASSLEGVGYTFGSGTRLTVV.

This chain connects TRBV6-5 to TRBJ2-3, with D uncertain. The V and J ends lost 1 base and 2 bases respectively, with 4 bases between them. The CDR3 totals 13 residues. Germline CDR1 MNHEY, CDR2 SVGAGI. The CDR3 sequence: CASSYFYTDTQYF. The CDR3 DNA follows: TGTGCCAGCAGTTACTTCTACACAGATACGCAGTATTTT.

The rearrangement uses TRBV6-6 and TRBJ1-2, with 9 bases matching TRBD1. V gave up 4 bases and J gave up 4 bases; unmatched junction bases: 7. The CDR3 has 15 amino acids. CDR1 and CDR2 (germline): MNHNY, SVGAGI (reference sequence). The CDR3 nucleotides are TGTGCCAGCAGTTCCGGGACAGGGAGGGCCTATGGCTACACCTTC. It codes for CASSSGTGRAYGYTF.

V and J are TRBV6-5 and TRBJ2-5; a possible D gene is TRBD2 (7 bases). The germline V gene encodes CDR1 MNHEY and CDR2 SVGAGI. The CDR3 length is 13 residues. V dropped 7 bases and J dropped 5 bases, with 14 bases sitting between them. CDR3 sequence (DNA): TGTGCCAGCAAAGGGGGGGGCTTTGAGACCCAGTACTTC. Its translation: CASKGGGFETQYF.

This chain connects TRBV5-1 to TRBJ2-4; weak D call: TRBD1 (6 bases). V was cut by 0 bases and J by 2 bases, with 6 bases left in between. CDR3 length: 14 amino acids. CDR1 is SGHRS, CDR2 YFSETQ, per germline. The CDR3 nucleotides read TGCGCCAGCAGCTTGGGGGGGCCCAAAAACATTCAGTACTTC. As protein: CASSLGGPKNIQYF.

This chain uses TRBV29-1 with TRBJ2-7, with 9 bases identical to TRBD2. CDR1 and CDR2 from the germline V gene are SQVTM and ANQGSEA. J gave up 5 bases and V 4 bases, and 9 bases lay outside the gene matches. The CDR3 covers 14 residues. This CDR3 is CSVVRAGGPDEQYF. Here the CDR3 DNA reads TGCAGCGTTGTCCGGGCGGGAGGGCCCGACGAGCAGTACTTC.

The rearrangement uses TRBV25-1 and TRBJ2-5, with D possibly matching TRBD2 (7 bases). V was pared by 3 bases and J by 5 bases, with 10 bases between. The CDR3 spans 13 residues. CDR1 and CDR2 from the germline V gene are MGHDK and SYGVNS. The CDR3, as DNA: TGTGCCAGCAGTGACGGGGGGCGGGAGACCCAGTACTTC. It encodes CASSDGGRETQYF.

The chain joins TRBV7-2 to TRBJ2-7; 8 positions match TRBD1. CDR3 length: 15 residues. In germline, CDR1 is SGHTA, CDR2 FQGNSA. V shed 1 base, J shed 0 bases, and the junction held 2 bases outside the gene matches. CDR3 DNA: TGTGCCAGCAGCTTAGGACAGGGGCGCTCCTACGAGCAGTACTTC. Residues: CASSLGQGRSYEQYF.

The J gene is TRBJ1-5, the V gene TRBV18, with unresolved D. CDR1 is KGHSH and CDR2 is LQKENI in the germline V gene. The V and J ends lost 3 bases and 0 bases respectively, with 6 bases between them. The CDR3 is made up of 14 amino acids. CDR3 loop: CASSPLDSNQPQHF. The CDR3 DNA follows: TGTGCCAGCTCACCCTTAGATAGCAATCAGCCCCAGCATTTT.

The genes are TRBV5-1 and TRBJ1-2; D not certain. The V and J ends lost 0 bases and 4 bases respectively, with 10 bases between them. Germline V CDR1 and CDR2: SGHRS, YFSETQ. The CDR3 is 14 amino acids. CDR3 residues: CASSLGGLLYGYTF. In DNA, the CDR3 is TGCGCCAGCAGCTTGGGAGGGCTCCTCTATGGCTACACCTTC.

The chain is built from TRBV7-2 and TRBJ2-5, with a weak D call TRBD2 (6 bases). The V gene lost 6 bases and the J gene lost 2 bases, with 16 bases spanning the gap. The CDR3 runs to 15 residues. Germline V lookup: CDR1 SGHTA, CDR2 FQGNSA. CDR3 loop: CASRRGVGTQETQYF. CDR3 in DNA: TGTGCCAGCAGAAGAGGGGTAGGGACTCAAGAGACCCAGTACTTC. Full variable domain (missing parts from reference TRBV7-2 and TRBJ2-5): GAGVSQSPSNKVTEKGKDVELRCDPISGHTALYWYRQSLGQGLEFLIYFQGNSAPDKSGLPSDRFSAERTGGSVSTLTIQRTQQEDSAVYLCASRRGVGTQETQYFGPGTRLLVL.

The V and J genes are TRBV18 and TRBJ2-1; TRBD2 matches at 8 bases. Trimming cost V 8 bases and J 2 bases; bases outside gene matches: 5. The length of the CDR3 is 14 residues. Germline lookup yields CDR1 KGHSH and CDR2 LQKENI. The CDR3 DNA follows: TGTGCCAGCCGAAGCGGGGGCACCTACAATGAGCAGTTCTTC. It specifies CASRSGGTYNEQFF.

V is TRBV5-1 and J is TRBJ1-2, with 8 bases lining up with TRBD1. The length of the CDR3 is 14 residues. Germline values: CDR1 SGHRS, CDR2 YFSETQ. V was pared by 4 bases and J by 6 bases, with 8 bases of the junction left unmatched. The CDR3 reads CASSNQTGVHGYTF. Written as DNA, the CDR3 is TGCGCCAGCAGCAACCAGACAGGGGTCCATGGCTACACCTTC. The full variable domain, with the rest looked up from reference TRBV5-1 and TRBJ1-2, is KAGVTQTPRYLIKTRGQQVTLSCSPISGHRSVSWYQQTPGQGLQFLFEYFSETQRNKGNFPGRFSGRQFSNSRSEMNVSTLELGDSALYLCASSNQTGVHGYTFGSGTRLTVV.

This clone was observed a single time. This sequence joins TRBV5-1 and TRBJ2-1; TRBD1 agrees at 8 bases. Unmatched junction bases numbered 5, after V lost 3 bases and J lost 0 bases. The germline V gene has CDR1 SGHRS and CDR2 YFSETQ. This CDR3 comprises 16 residues. The DNA of the CDR3 is TGCGCCAGCAGCTACGCAGGGGGCGGCTCCTACAATGAGCAGTTCTTC. It yields the protein CASSYAGGGSYNEQFF.

This rearrangement joins TRBV28 to TRBJ1-4; TRBD1 matches at 10 bases. J lost 7 bases, V lost 8 bases, and 7 bases had no gene match. Germline loops: CDR1 MDHEN, CDR2 SYDVKM. The CDR3 runs to 14 residues. CDR3 sequence (DNA): TGTGCCAGCGGACTGACAGGGGGCTTTGAAAAACTGTTTTTT. Its translation is CASGLTGGFEKLFF.

This clone was observed once. The V gene is TRBV14, the J gene TRBJ2-3, with TRBD2 as a possible D gene (5 bases). Between the trimmed V and J ends, which lost 2 bases and 2 bases, there was a span of 17 bases. The germline V gene has CDR1 SGHDN and CDR2 FVKESK. The length of the CDR3 is 17 residues. CDR3: CASSQRPSGGLTDTQYF. CDR3 in DNA: TGTGCCAGCAGCCAACGGCCCTCGGGCGGACTCACAGATACGCAGTATTTT.

The gene calls are TRBV19 and TRBJ1-2; TRBD1 matches at 8 bases. After removal of 8 bases from V and 2 bases from J, the junction contained 13 bases not matched to a gene. Per the germline V gene, CDR1 is LNHDA and CDR2 is SQIVND (reference sequence). CDR3 length: 16 residues. The CDR3 DNA follows: TGTGCCAGTGGACCAGGGGGCAAGGACGGGAACTATGGCTACACCTTC. Its translation is CASGPGGKDGNYGYTF. The variable domain in full, completed from reference TRBV19 and TRBJ1-2, reads DGGITQSPKYLFRKEGQNVTLSCEQNLNHDAMYWYRQDPGQGLRLIYYSQIVNDFQKGDIAEGYSVSREKKESFPLTVTSAQKNPTAFYLCASGPGGKDGNYGYTFGSGTRLTVV.

The chain joins TRBV6-5 to TRBJ2-7; TRBD1 matches 10 bases. The CDR3 spans 14 residues. Looked up from germline, CDR1 is MNHEY and CDR2 is SVGAGI. Trimming at V came to 8 bases and at J to 3 bases, leaving 7 bases not matched to a gene. The CDR3 loop is CASSWDRGNYEQYF. The CDR3 nucleotides are TGTGCCAGCTCTTGGGACAGGGGAAACTACGAGCAGTACTTC.

The chain has TRBV7-8 and TRBJ1-3; D might be TRBD1 (6 bases). The CDR3 is 17 residues long. Trimming cost V 4 bases and J 0 bases, with 16 bases left between them. Germline lookup yields CDR1 SGHVS and CDR2 FQNEAQ. The CDR3 protein is CASSYALQGYSGNTIYF. In DNA form, the CDR3 reads TGTGCCAGCAGCTACGCTCTACAGGGTTACTCTGGAAACACCATATATTTT.

The rearrangement uses TRBV4-3 and TRBJ2-2; D might be TRBD1 (6 bases). This CDR3 is 15 amino acids long. V lost 3 bases and J 7 bases, leaving 15 bases between the germline ends. Germline CDR1 is LGHNA and CDR2 is YSLEER. CDR3 sequence (DNA): TGCGCCAGCAGCCACCGGGACAACGGTGACGGGGAGCTGTTTTTT. This codes for CASSHRDNGDGELFF.

This clone was seen just once. The V call is TRBV5-1, the J call TRBJ2-7; D possibly corresponds to TRBD1 (5 bases). From germline, CDR1 is SGHRS and CDR2 YFSETQ. The CDR3 loop spans 14 amino acids. Deletions cut 4 bases from V and 2 bases from J, with 13 bases between. CDR3 region: CASSPRQSTYEQYF. The CDR3 bases are TGCGCCAGCAGCCCCAGACAGTCCACCTACGAGCAGTACTTC.

For the CDR3, the DNA is TGTGCCAGCGTAAAAGGGGAGCTGTTTTTT. Its translation: CASVKGELFF. The chain joins TRBV6-5 to TRBJ2-2; D unclear. Germline assignment: CDR1 MNHEY and CDR2 SVGAGI. This CDR3 has 10 amino acids. Trimming removed 8 bases from V and 8 bases from J, with 6 bases in between.